This TCR beta chain was sequenced for a study of blood T cell repertoires in COVID-19. Study background: Samples taken during acute and convalescent COVID-19 were collected in the United States, Italy and Spain. PBMCs, B-cell-depleted T cells, or T cells were the source of the cDNA or gDNA that made up the material.

Under the authors' procedure: The authors estimated nucleated cell counts from reference gene primer amplification. Clones were read by immunoSEQ multiplex PCR, and TCRdb kept only the in-frame ones, dropping some. D and trimming were read from the DNA, whereas the V and J calls and clone size are those reported in that table. The sample has roughly 49,000 clones, 85% to 90% seen once. The receptor's source is a man older than 75 with active COVID-19. The specimen was peripheral blood.

CDR3 in amino acids: CAISPSGLAGGNEQYF. The CDR3 DNA sequence: TGTGCCATCAGCCCGTCCGGACTAGCGGGAGGCAACGAGCAGTACTTC. The chain recombines TRBV10-3 with TRBJ2-7, with TRBD2 identical over 14 bases. Germline trimming cut 6 bases from V and 5 bases from J; bases unmatched to any gene: 9. The length of the CDR3 is 16 residues. CDR1 ENHRY and CDR2 SYGVKD come from the germline V gene.